The next 27 T cell receptor beta chains were all read from a single sample in a study of T-cell memory formation after mild COVID-19. MiXCR, applied by TCRdb to the 5' RACE reads, yields one record per CDR3 protein. The repertoire holds fewer than 300,000 distinct CDR3 sequences, with around 15% as singletons. Sequencing input: PBMCs or a T cell subset sorted from them (not recorded which). All receptors come from a man aged 18 to 29 who had mild COVID-19 (a few samples of this study predate the infection). Cell type and time point are not known.

The CDR3 DNA reads as TGTGCCAGCAGCATGGGGACTAGTCTCACAGATACGCAGTATTTT. Amino acid sequence: CASSMGTSLTDTQYF. The J gene is TRBJ2-3, the V gene TRBV7-3; 8 bases line up with TRBD2. The junction had 6 bases not matched to a gene; V was cut back by 5 bases and J by 2 bases. Germline V gene lookup returns CDR1 SGHTA and CDR2 FQGTGA. CDR3 length: 15 residues.

The V call is TRBV20-1, the J call TRBJ2-5; 10 bases agree with TRBD1. The V gene's germline CDR1 is DFQATT and CDR2 SNEGSKA (reference sequence). CDR3 length equals 14 residues. J gave up 7 bases and V 7 bases, and 12 bases lay outside the gene matches. CDR3 sequence: CSGAGQGSWWTQYF. The CDR3 bases are TGCAGTGGGGCGGGACAGGGGTCTTGGTGGACCCAGTACTTC.

This clonotype came up a few times. This chain connects TRBV5-1 to TRBJ1-1; 7 bases map to TRBD1. J was trimmed by 1 base and V by 0 bases; bases with no gene match: 3. The CDR3 loop spans 15 amino acids. The germline V gene has CDR1 SGHRS and CDR2 YFSETQ. This CDR3 is CASSLGAGGNTEAFF. The CDR3 bases are TGCGCCAGCAGCTTGGGAGCAGGGGGGAACACTGAAGCTTTCTTT.

A few counts support this clonotype. The chain employs TRBV5-1 and TRBJ2-3, with 7 bases aligning to TRBD2. The CDR3 consists of 14 residues. V lost 6 bases to trimming and J lost 0 bases; unmatched junction nucleotides: 4. Per the germline V gene, CDR1 is SGHRS and CDR2 is YFSETQ. The CDR3 DNA sequence: TGCGCCAGCACCAGCGGGACTAGCACAGATACGCAGTATTTT. Amino acid sequence: CASTSGTSTDTQYF.

The chain is built from TRBV6-6 and TRBJ1-2, with TRBD1 matching 9 bases. V was clipped by 4 bases and J by 5 bases; unmatched bases: 14. Germline CDR1 is MNHNY and CDR2 is SVGAGI (reference sequence). The CDR3 totals 17 residues. The CDR3 DNA reads as TGTGCCAGCAGTTCGACCGGGACAGGGAACTCTGGGTATGGCTACACCTTC. It encodes CASSSTGTGNSGYGYTF.

As to this clonotype: Germline is not matched at one junction end, which may reflect a read error. The chain joins TRBV3-1 to TRBJ1-3, with D perhaps matching TRBD1 (5 bases). There are 15 residues in the CDR3. Germline CDR1 LGHDT, CDR2 YNNKEL (reference sequence). The CDR3 DNA reads as TGTGCCAGCAGACAAGACTTCAGGGCTGGAAACACCATATATTTT. Translation gives CASRQDFRAGNTIYF.

The V and J genes are TRBV9 and TRBJ1-6; 7 positions match TRBD1. CDR1 and CDR2 from the germline V gene are SGDLS and YYNGEE. This CDR3 is 13 amino acids long. V dropped 7 bases and J dropped 10; count of bases not matched to a gene: 8. DNA for the CDR3: TGTGCCAGCTCCAACAGGGGCGACTCACCCCTCCACTTT. It encodes CASSNRGDSPLHF.

The chain couples TRBV18 to TRBJ1-3; 7 bases fit TRBD1. The V and J ends lost 5 bases and 0 bases, in that order; junction bases with no gene match: 1. Germline-derived CDR1 and CDR2 are KGHSH and LQKENI. The CDR3 has 14 residues. This CDR3 reads CASSGTDSGNTIYF. The CDR3 region has the DNA TGTGCCAGCTCAGGGACAGACTCTGGAAACACCATATATTTT. Complete variable domain (other parts from reference TRBV18 and TRBJ1-3): NAGVMQNPRHLVRRRGQEARLRCSPMKGHSHVYWYRQLPEEGLKFMVYLQKENIIDESGMPKERFSAEFPKEGPSILRIQQVVRGDSAAYFCASSGTDSGNTIYFGEGSWLTVV.

The chain links TRBV6-5 to TRBJ2-3, with D possibly being TRBD1 or TRBD2 (6 bases each). This CDR3 has 15 amino acids. Trimming took off 6 bases at V and 6 bases at J, with 19 bases between the two ends. The germline V gene has CDR1 MNHEY and CDR2 SVGAGI. CDR3 DNA sequence: TGTGCCAGCAGCCCCCCGGGGGCCCTCGGGGATACGCAGTATTTT. Protein: CASSPPGALGDTQYF.

The chain has TRBV11-2 and TRBJ1-4; tentatively, D is TRBD1 (6 bases). Between the trimmed V and J ends, which lost 7 bases and 7 bases, there was a span of 16 bases. CDR3 length: 14 amino acids. Looked up from germline, CDR1 is SGHAT and CDR2 is FQNNGV. Here the CDR3 reads CASTYREEREKLFF. CDR3 sequence (DNA): TGTGCCAGCACCTACAGGGAAGAGCGTGAAAAACTGTTTTTT.

Only a few counts were recorded for this clonotype. The CDR3 region is CASSRIQREKYGYTF. The DNA for the CDR3 is TGCGCCAGCAGCCGCATCCAGAGGGAGAAGTATGGCTACACCTTC. The chain couples TRBV4-1 to TRBJ1-2; D is unresolved. Germline V gives CDR1 MGHRA, CDR2 YSYEKL. With 4 bases removed from V and 5 bases from J, the gap between germline ends came to 17 bases. The CDR3 is made up of 15 amino acids.

The chain combines TRBV10-3 with TRBJ2-7; 9 positions match TRBD1. The CDR3 runs 13 residues. V shed 4 bases, J shed 3 bases, and the junction held 1 base outside the gene matches. Germline assignment: CDR1 ENHRY and CDR2 SYGVKD. DNA of the CDR3: TGTGCCATCAGTGTGGACAGGGGCTACGAGCAGTACTTC. Translating gives CAISVDRGYEQYF.

A few counts support this clonotype. The rearrangement uses TRBV7-8 and TRBJ1-2; D may be TRBD1 (5 bases). Germline V gene data show CDR1 as SGHVS and CDR2 as FQNEAQ. The length of the CDR3 is 16 residues. Trimming took off 4 bases at V and 10 bases at J, with 25 bases between the two ends. CDR3 amino acids: CASSSRLDILFQAYTF. In nucleotides, the CDR3 is TGTGCCAGCAGCTCCAGACTGGACATCCTCTTCCAAGCCTACACCTTC.

This clonotype was observed at least ten times. For the CDR3, the DNA is TGTGCCAGCAGCTTAGCTGTGGTGAGCGAGCAGTACTTC. This translates into CASSLAVVSEQYF. J is TRBJ2-7 and V is TRBV7-9; D gene uncertain. Trimming took off 0 bases at V and 6 bases at J, with 9 bases between the two ends. This CDR3 has 13 residues. Germline V gives CDR1 SEHNR, CDR2 FQNEAQ (reference sequence). Variable domain in full (rest from reference TRBV7-9 and TRBJ2-7): DTGVSQNPRHKITKRGQNVTFRCDPISEHNRLYWYRQTLGQGPEFLTYFQNEAQLEKSRLLSDRFSAERPKGSFSTLEIQRTEQGDSAMYLCASSLAVVSEQYFGPGTRLTVT.

V gene TRBV6-6 combines with J gene TRBJ2-5, with D possibly matching TRBD1 (6 bases). Germline V lookup: CDR1 MNHNY, CDR2 SVGAGI (reference sequence). The germline V and J ends were trimmed by 6 bases and 0 bases, with 8 bases remaining between them. This CDR3 region has 13 residues. The CDR3 sequence is CASRRGYQETQYF. CDR3 nucleotide sequence: TGTGCCAGCAGAAGGGGGTACCAAGAGACCCAGTACTTC.

This chain joins TRBV5-1 and TRBJ2-1, with 8 bases matching TRBD2. Germline CDR1 and CDR2: SGHRS and YFSETQ. V lost 5 bases, J lost 2 bases, and 9 bases stayed unmatched. CDR3 length equals 16 residues. The CDR3 loop is CASSQEGGGTYNEQFF. Here the CDR3 DNA reads TGCGCCAGCAGTCAGGAGGGCGGGGGGACCTACAATGAGCAGTTCTTC.

This clonotype appeared a few times. The gene calls are TRBV6-5 and TRBJ1-1; D uncertain. Germline V gene sequence: CDR1 MNHEY, CDR2 SVGAGI. The CDR3 spans 13 residues. Trimming cost V 6 bases and J 3 bases, with 11 bases left between them. This CDR3 reads CASSQTRDTEAFF. CDR3 bases: TGTGCCAGCAGCCAGACTCGAGACACTGAAGCTTTCTTT.

The V call is TRBV7-9, the J call TRBJ1-5; maybe TRBD1 (6 bases). Germline V gene lookup returns CDR1 SEHNR and CDR2 FQNEAQ (reference sequence). This CDR3 is 16 amino acids long. Trimming took off 5 bases at V and 1 base at J, with 15 bases between the two ends. CDR3: CASSPEGRGSNQPQHF. DNA of the CDR3: TGTGCCAGCAGCCCTGAGGGCAGGGGAAGCAATCAGCCCCAGCATTTT.

The chain carries TRBV20-1 and TRBJ2-5; the D gene is possibly TRBD2 (6 bases). This CDR3 contains 13 residues. The germline V gene has CDR1 DFQATT and CDR2 SNEGSKA (reference sequence). Trimming shortened V by 5 bases and J by 0 bases, and 10 bases separated the two germline ends. The CDR3 loop reads CSAGRTYQETQYF. The DNA for the CDR3 is TGCAGTGCTGGGAGGACGTACCAAGAGACCCAGTACTTC.

The chain links TRBV10-3 to TRBJ2-6; D gene uncertain. Trimming took off 3 bases at V and 0 bases at J, with 6 bases between the two ends. CDR3 length: 15 residues. Looked up from germline, CDR1 is ENHRY and CDR2 is SYGVKD. The CDR3 loop is CAISDGDSGANVLTF. DNA of the CDR3: TGTGCCATCAGTGACGGAGACTCTGGGGCCAACGTCCTGACTTTC.

This chain joins TRBV6-2 or TRBV6-3 and TRBJ2-7, with D possibly being TRBD1 (7 bases). Germline lookup yields CDR1 MNHEY and CDR2 SVGEGT. V was pared by 6 bases and J by 5 bases, with 14 bases between. This CDR3 comprises 13 residues. CDR3 coding DNA: TGTGCCAGCAGAAAATCCAGGGGGGACGAGCAGTACGTC. Translated, it gives CASRKSRGDEQYV.

The chain employs TRBV4-1 and TRBJ2-1; D is unresolved. This CDR3 comprises 15 residues. Trimming took 3 bases from V and 0 from J, leaving 9 bases between them. The germline V gene encodes CDR1 MGHRA and CDR2 YSYEKL. The CDR3 sequence: CASSHRPLSYNEQFF. As DNA, the CDR3 is TGCGCCAGCAGCCATCGCCCTCTCTCCTACAATGAGCAGTTCTTC.

This clonotype was counted ten times or more. This rearrangement joins TRBV7-2 to TRBJ2-3, with D unclear. The germline V gene has CDR1 SGHTA and CDR2 FQGNSA. Trimming left V 6 bases short and J 2 bases short, with 12 bases between. CDR3 size: 14 residues. The CDR3 region has the DNA TGTGCCAGCAGGATACGGGCCGTCACAGATACGCAGTATTTT. Translated: CASRIRAVTDTQYF.

The gene calls are TRBV5-6 and TRBJ2-2, with D maybe TRBD2 (5 bases). This CDR3 has 16 residues. Germline V CDR1 and CDR2: SGHDT, YYEEEE. Trimming pared 2 bases from V and 1 base from J, leaving 12 bases between. The CDR3 here is CASSFGEGWNTGELFF. The CDR3, as DNA: TGTGCCAGCAGCTTCGGAGAGGGATGGAACACCGGGGAGCTGTTTTTT.

This clonotype was detected a few times. This chain joins TRBV7-2 and TRBJ1-2, with D hard to call. CDR1 and CDR2 from the germline V gene are SGHTA and FQGNSA. CDR3 size: 13 residues. Trimming took off 6 bases at V and 4 bases at J, with 12 bases between the two ends. The CDR3 DNA reads as TGTGCCAGCAGACCCGCAGGAGGCTATGGCTACACCTTC. This codes for CASRPAGGYGYTF.

This clonotype was detected only a few times. The V gene is TRBV9, the J gene TRBJ2-3; D call uncertain. CDR3 length: 15 amino acids. V dropped 2 bases and J dropped 0 bases, with 10 bases sitting between them. The germline CDR1 and CDR2 sequences are SGDLS and YYNGEE. CDR3 sequence: CASSVGDASTDTQYF. The CDR3 DNA reads TGTGCCAGCAGCGTTGGGGATGCCAGCACAGATACGCAGTATTTT. The full variable domain, in which reference TRBV9 and TRBJ2-3 provide the parts outside the CDR3, is DSGVTQTPKHLITATGQRVTLRCSPRSGDLSVYWYQQSLDQGLQFLIQYYNGEERAKGNILERFSAQQFPDLHSELNLSSLELGDSALYFCASSVGDASTDTQYFGPGTRLTVL.

This clonotype has at least ten counts. The CDR3 reads CASSLEGTGEADTQYF. The CDR3 nucleotides read TGCGCCAGCAGCTTGGAAGGGACAGGGGAGGCAGATACGCAGTATTTT. This chain connects TRBV5-1 to TRBJ2-3; 10 bases are a match to TRBD1. The germline V gene encodes CDR1 SGHRS and CDR2 YFSETQ. The CDR3 consists of 16 residues. J was trimmed by 4 bases and V by 0 bases; bases with no gene match: 5.